This TCR beta chain was retrieved from a study of cytomegalovirus exposure and HLA in healthy donors. Findings and caveats of the study: HLA allele associations emerged for roughly 16,000 TCR beta sequences in a later analysis, at 0.05 false discovery rate. In a later analysis, TCR beta V- and J-gene trimming was associated with a missense DCLRE1C variant.

With 60 Vbeta and 13 Jbeta primers, the PCR was carried out. TCRdb's copy holds only in-frame clones and misses some; the assay was immunoSEQ multiplex PCR. The table includes about 140,000 clones, 65% to 85% detected once. This CDR3 contains 17 residues. Germline V gene sequence: CDR1 MNHEY, CDR2 SMNVEV (reference sequence). J was trimmed by 4 bases and V by 8 bases; bases with no gene match: 16. This clone was picked up a small number of times. Its antigen is unidentified. The sample comprised PBMCs. This chain uses TRBV27 with TRBJ2-2; 7 nucleotides agree with TRBD2. The TCR sequence derives from a man between 25 and 39 years old in good health and CMV-seronegative. The CDR3 DNA is TGTGCCAGCCTACCCCGGGGACTACCAGTACCCACCGGGGAGCTGTTTTTT. It is translated as CASLPRGLPVPTGELFF.